Below are 8 T cell receptor beta chains sequenced from a single sample in a study of yellow fever vaccine responses in identical twins. TCRdb analysed the RT-PCR reads with MiXCR anew, one entry per CDR3 protein. This table holds under 20,000 distinct CDR3 sequences, approximately 71% found once. This specimen consisted of T cells from blood (PBMCs), unsorted or a sorted subset (not recorded which), obtained before or after yellow fever vaccination (not recorded which). The receptors come from a woman aged 18-29 years who received the yellow fever vaccine.

The V gene is TRBV18, the J gene TRBJ2-5; TRBD1 or TRBD2 may be the D gene (5 bases each). The CDR3 runs 14 residues. V lost 2 bases, J lost 4 bases, and 11 bases lay in between. Germline-derived CDR1 and CDR2 are KGHSH and LQKENI. CDR3 loop: CASSPYDSGETQYF. The DNA for the CDR3 is TGTGCCAGCTCACCATACGACAGCGGAGAGACCCAGTACTTC.

In this sample, this clonotype turned up a few times. The rearrangement joins TRBV7-3 to TRBJ1-3; possible D gene TRBD1, 5 bases. The ends were cut back, 5 bases at V and 0 bases at J, with 11 bases in the middle. CDR3 size: 15 residues. Germline CDR1 is SGHTA and CDR2 is FQGTGA. CDR3 sequence reads: CASSPTGNSGNTIYF. DNA of the CDR3: TGTGCCAGCAGCCCAACAGGAAACTCTGGAAACACCATATATTTT.

This CDR3 reads CASSLATGELFF. Written as DNA, the CDR3 is TGTGCCAGCAGCTTGGCCACCGGGGAGCTGTTTTTT. The chain joins TRBV7-6 to TRBJ2-2; D not certain. The CDR3 runs 12 residues. V lost 3 bases to trimming and J lost 4 bases, with 3 bases between them. From germline, CDR1 is SGHVS and CDR2 FNYEAQ.

The chain is built from TRBV5-1 and TRBJ2-3; D perhaps matches TRBD2 (5 bases). There are 14 residues in the CDR3. With 1 base removed from V and 2 bases from J, the gap between germline ends came to 8 bases. Germline V CDR1 and CDR2: SGHRS, YFSETQ. CDR3 in DNA: TGCGCCAGCAGCTTGATCGGGGACACAGATACGCAGTATTTT. It yields the protein CASSLIGDTDTQYF. The entire variable domain, with the rest obtained from reference TRBV5-1 and TRBJ2-3, is as follows: KAGVTQTPRYLIKTRGQQVTLSCSPISGHRSVSWYQQTPGQGLQFLFEYFSETQRNKGNFPGRFSGRQFSNSRSEMNVSTLELGDSALYLCASSLIGDTDTQYFGPGTRLTVL.

The chain joins TRBV11-2 to TRBJ1-1; unclear D gene. Trimming left V 6 bases short and J 0 bases short, with 14 bases between. From germline, CDR1 is SGHAT and CDR2 FQNNGV. The CDR3 runs to 15 residues. The CDR3 DNA sequence: TGTGCCAGCAGGGAAGTGGGGATCCTGAACACTGAAGCTTTCTTT. The encoded protein is CASREVGILNTEAFF.

This clonotype was picked up a small number of times. This chain connects TRBV10-3 to TRBJ2-7; D may be TRBD1 (5 bases). Trimming cost V 4 bases and J 1 base, with 17 bases left between them. This CDR3 has 16 amino acids. From germline, CDR1 is ENHRY and CDR2 SYGVKD. CDR3 amino acids: CAISALPRVESYEQYF. Written as DNA, the CDR3 is TGTGCCATCAGTGCTCTACCCAGGGTTGAGTCCTACGAGCAGTACTTC.

V and J are TRBV20-1 and TRBJ1-1, with D unclear. The germline gives CDR1 DFQATT, CDR2 SNEGSKA (reference sequence). Trimming stripped 0 bases from V and 1 base from J, with 3 bases between. CDR3 size: 12 residues. This chain's CDR3 is CSAREGNTEAFF. In DNA form, the CDR3 reads TGCAGTGCTAGAGAGGGGAACACTGAAGCTTTCTTT.

The chain is built from TRBV3-1 and TRBJ1-1, with D unresolved. This CDR3 contains 14 residues. V gave up 4 bases and J gave up 1 base, with 10 bases separating them. Germline CDR1 reads LGHDT; CDR2 reads YNNKEL (reference sequence). CDR3 DNA: TGTGCCAGCAGCCCCGAAGGAGGGAACACTGAAGCTTTCTTT. Protein product: CASSPEGGNTEAFF.